Listed below are T cell receptor beta chains from one sample, sequenced in a study of early T cells in non-severe SARS-CoV-2 infection. One entry per CDR3 protein results from TCRdb running MiXCR on the 5' RACE reads. The sample has 45,000 to 65,000 distinct CDR3 sequences; approximately 11% are singletons. The sequenced sample was whole blood. Source of these receptors: an adult who was a healthcare worker with PCR-confirmed SARS-CoV-2 infection or an uninfected control (not recorded which). CDR3s include the opening cysteine and the closing phenylalanine or tryptophan. D genes are given only for firm matches. Expanded clones are given a class, and other clones once, few, many or no size at all.

few	TRBV12-3/TRBV12-4	NA	14	TRBJ2-7	TGTGCCAGCAGCTCGGGTCAGGACTCCTACGAGCAGTACTTC	CASSSGQDSYEQYF
NA	TRBV9	NA	14	TRBJ2-3	TGTGCCAGCAGCCCCCAGCCCGGCGCAGATACGCAGTATTTT	CASSPQPGADTQYF
many	TRBV29-1	NA	14	TRBJ1-2	TGCAGCGTTGATTACGGGGGAGGAAACTATGGCTACACCTTC	CSVDYGGGNYGYTF
many	TRBV20-1	TRBD2	16	TRBJ2-1	TGCAGTGCGGCCCGTAGCGGGAGGCAATCTAATAATGAGCAGTTCTTC	CSAARSGRQSNNEQFF
many	TRBV12-3/TRBV12-4	NA	12	TRBJ2-7	TGTGCCAGCAGTTCCCCAGGGTTCGAGCAGTACTTC	CASSSPGFEQYF
many	TRBV6-5	NA	12	TRBJ1-1	TGTGCCACGCGTGGGCCGAACACTGAAGCTTTCTTT	CATRGPNTEAFF
many	TRBV10-3	NA	14	TRBJ2-3	TGTGCCATCAGGGGGACTGACTCTCTCAACGGGCAGTATTTT	CAIRGTDSLNGQYF
few	TRBV29-1	TRBD2	14	TRBJ2-7	TGCAGCGCCGCGCAGCGGGGACCAATCTACGAGCAGTACTTC	CSAAQRGPIYEQYF
many	TRBV9	TRBD1	14	TRBJ2-6	TGTGCCAGCAGCGCACGGACAGGGTTTGGCGTCCTGACTTTC	CASSARTGFGVLTF
many	TRBV7-2	NA	11	TRBJ2-5	TGTGCCAGCAGCTTAGTGGAGACCCAGTACTTC	CASSLVETQYF
NA	TRBV18	TRBD1	15	TRBJ2-7	TGTGCCAGCTCACCGGCCGGGACAGGAAGGTACGAGCAGTACTTC	CASSPAGTGRYEQYF
many	TRBV13	NA	14	TRBJ1-3	TGTGCCAGCAGCCTGGGGCCGAATGGAAACACCATATATTTT	CASSLGPNGNTIYF
many	TRBV5-5	NA	16	TRBJ2-3	TGTGCCAGCAGCTTGGAGGCACTCCTCAGCACAGATACGCAGTATTTT	CASSLEALLSTDTQYF
few	TRBV6-6	TRBD2	17	TRBJ2-3	TGTGCCAGCAGTTACGTCTCTAGCGGGGGTAGCACAGATACGCAGTATTTT	CASSYVSSGGSTDTQYF
many	TRBV5-1	NA	13	TRBJ2-1	TGCGCCAGCAGCTCTTGGGGAGTCAATGAGCAGTTCTTC	CASSSWGVNEQFF
many	TRBV12-3/TRBV12-4	TRBD1	11	TRBJ1-5	TGTGCCAGCAGTTCAGGGGGCTGGGGGCATTTT	CASSSGGWGHF
NA	TRBV12-3/TRBV12-4	NA	12	TRBJ1-5	TGTGCCAGCAGTTATAGCAATCAGCCCCAGCATTTT	CASSYSNQPQHF
many	TRBV20-1	TRBD2	13	TRBJ2-1	TGCAGTGCTAGGACTAGCGGGGTAAATGAGCAGTTCTTC	CSARTSGVNEQFF
many	TRBV29-1	NA	13	TRBJ2-3	TGCAGCGCTGCGACAGACGATATAGATACGCAGTATTTT	CSAATDDIDTQYF
many	TRBV5-5	TRBD1	15	TRBJ2-1	TGTGCCAGCAGCAAGGGACAGGGCTCCTACAATGAGCAGTTCTTC	CASSKGQGSYNEQFF
NA	TRBV7-2	NA	14	TRBJ1-5	TGTGCCAGCAGCTTACCATGGGGCAATCAGCCCCAGCATTTT	CASSLPWGNQPQHF
few	TRBV11-1	NA	14	TRBJ2-7	TGTGCCAGCAGCCGCGCAGGGAATCGTAACGAGCAGTACTTC	CASSRAGNRNEQYF
many	TRBV11-2	NA	15	TRBJ2-3	TGTGCCAGCAACAAGGGGGTCACTAGCACAGATACGCAGTATTTT	CASNKGVTSTDTQYF
many	TRBV5-1	TRBD2	15	TRBJ2-7	TGCGCCAGCAGCTTCGGACTAGCGGGAAGCTACGAGCAGTACTTC	CASSFGLAGSYEQYF
NA	TRBV7-2	TRBD1	14	TRBJ1-5	TGTGCCAGCAGCTCCGGACAGGTAGATCAGCCCCAGCATTTT	CASSSGQVDQPQHF
NA	TRBV28	NA	14	TRBJ1-5	TGTGCCAGCAGTTTCGTCCAGGTCAATCAGCCCCAGCATTTT	CASSFVQVNQPQHF
NA	TRBV6-5	TRBD2	16	TRBJ2-1	TGTGCCAGCAGTTATCTTGGGAGGGGCTCCTACAATGAGCAGTTCTTC	CASSYLGRGSYNEQFF
many	TRBV5-1	NA	13	TRBJ2-5	TGCGCCAGCAGATGGGGACCCCAAGAGACCCAGTACTTC	CASRWGPQETQYF
many	TRBV6-5	NA	15	TRBJ2-2	TGTGCCAGCAGTTTGTCCGGGACACCCACCGGGGAGCTGTTTTTT	CASSLSGTPTGELFF
many	TRBV10-3	TRBD1	15	TRBJ2-5	TGTGCCATCAGTGAGTCGGGACAGGGACGAGAGACCCAGTACTTC	CAISESGQGRETQYF
many	TRBV6-5	NA	17	TRBJ2-1	TGTGCCAGCAGTTCATCCGCGGGAAGAAACTCCTACAATGAGCAGTTCTTC	CASSSSAGRNSYNEQFF
many	TRBV12-3/TRBV12-4	NA	15	TRBJ1-5	TGTGCCAGCACCCCTCGGGAAGGGGGTGGCCGGCCCCAGCATTTT	CASTPREGGGRPQHF
many	TRBV20-1	NA	14	TRBJ2-3	TGCAGTGCTAGGGAGCGAGAACGCACAGATACGCAGTATTTT	CSARERERTDTQYF
many	TRBV27	TRBD1	14	TRBJ2-1	TGTGCCAGCAGTTTGACAGGGGCCAAGAATGGTCAGTTCTTC	CASSLTGAKNGQFF
few	TRBV5-5	TRBD2	16	TRBJ2-7	TGTGCCAGCAGCCTAAGACTAGCGGGTACATCGGGGGAGCAGTACTTC	CASSLRLAGTSGEQYF
many	TRBV29-1	NA	13	TRBJ2-1	TGCAGCGTTGAACTAGGAGACTACAATGAGCAGTTCTTC	CSVELGDYNEQFF
few	TRBV11-2	NA	13	TRBJ2-2	TGTGCCAGCGGGACGGTGAACACCGGGGAGCTGTTTTTT	CASGTVNTGELFF
NA	TRBV11-2	NA	14	TRBJ1-1	TGTGCCAGCAGCCCTCCGATCGAATATAGCGAAGCTTTCTTT	CASSPPIEYSEAFF
few	TRBV2	NA	12	TRBJ2-5	TGTGCCAGCAGTGATCAGGGAAGAACCCAGTACTTC	CASSDQGRTQYF
few	TRBV30	TRBD2	15	TRBJ2-5	TGTGCCTGGAGTCCGGGACTAGCGGGGCAAGAGACCCAGTACTTC	CAWSPGLAGQETQYF
many	TRBV7-2	NA	13	TRBJ2-7	TGTGCCAGCAGCGGGACACGTCTGGGGGAGCAGTACTTC	CASSGTRLGEQYF
few	TRBV20-1	TRBD1	16	TRBJ2-1	TGCAGTGCCCTAGCCCCCGACAGGGGGCTTGTCAATGAGCAGTTCTTC	CSALAPDRGLVNEQFF
many	TRBV2	NA	15	TRBJ1-5	TGTGCCAGCACCCAAAGGCAGGTCTCCAATCAGCCCCAGCATTTT	CASTQRQVSNQPQHF
many	TRBV20-1	NA	14	TRBJ2-7	TGCAGCCCCCTGTCCGGGGTTAGCTTCCACGAGCAGTACTTC	CSPLSGVSFHEQYF
many	TRBV12-3/TRBV12-4	NA	15	TRBJ2-1	TGTGCCAGCAGTCCTAATACCAGGGGAAACAATGAGCAGTTCTTC	CASSPNTRGNNEQFF
many	TRBV21-1	NA	17	TRBJ2-7	TGTGCCAGCAGCACAATGGGACTAGCGGGAGCATACTACGAGCAGTACTTC	CASSTMGLAGAYYEQYF
NA	TRBV3-1	NA	13	TRBJ1-2	TGTGCCAGCAGCCAAGAGGGCGGGACACAATTCGCCTTC	CASSQEGGTQFAF
NA	TRBV6-6	NA	15	TRBJ2-2	TGTGCCAGCAGTCCATTCCAAGGGAGTGGCGGGGAGCTGTTTTTT	CASSPFQGSGGELFF
NA	TRBV27	NA	14	TRBJ1-5	TGTGCCAGCAGTTTAACTGGGCACAATCAGCCCCAGCATTTT	CASSLTGHNQPQHF
NA	TRBV18	NA	13	TRBJ1-1	TGTGCCAGCTCACCAGGGTCCAACACTGAAGCTTTCTTT	CASSPGSNTEAFF
NA	TRBV20-1	TRBD1	16	TRBJ1-2	TGCAGTGCTAGAGTTCCCCTCGACAGGGCGAAGGATGGCTACACCTTC	CSARVPLDRAKDGYTF
NA	TRBV29-1	TRBD1	11	TRBJ2-1	TGCAGCGTGACAGGGGGCAATGAGCAGTTCTTC	CSVTGGNEQFF
NA	TRBV27	TRBD2	15	TRBJ2-1	TGTGCCAGCAGTGTAACTAGCGGGAGCCAGGGTGAGCAGTTCTTC	CASSVTSGSQGEQFF
many	TRBV3-1	NA	13	TRBJ1-2	TGTGCCAGCAGCCAAGTAAGAGGGTCTGGCTACACCTTC	CASSQVRGSGYTF
many	TRBV12-3/TRBV12-4	NA	14	TRBJ1-1	TGTGCCAGCAGTCCTACGGGGCAGGGCACTGAAGCTTTCTTT	CASSPTGQGTEAFF